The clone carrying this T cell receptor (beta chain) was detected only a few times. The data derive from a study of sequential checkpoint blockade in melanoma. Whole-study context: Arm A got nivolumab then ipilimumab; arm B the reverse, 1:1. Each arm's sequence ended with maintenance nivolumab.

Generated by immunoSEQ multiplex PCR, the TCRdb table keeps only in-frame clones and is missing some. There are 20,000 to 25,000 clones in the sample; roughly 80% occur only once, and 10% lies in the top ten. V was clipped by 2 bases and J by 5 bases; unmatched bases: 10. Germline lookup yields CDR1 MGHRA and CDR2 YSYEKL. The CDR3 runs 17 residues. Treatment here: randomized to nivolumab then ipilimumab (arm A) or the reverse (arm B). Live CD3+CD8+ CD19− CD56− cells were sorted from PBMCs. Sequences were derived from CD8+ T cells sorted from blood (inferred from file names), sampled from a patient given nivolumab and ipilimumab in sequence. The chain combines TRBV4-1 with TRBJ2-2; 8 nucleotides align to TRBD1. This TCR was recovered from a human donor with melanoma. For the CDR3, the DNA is TGCGCCAGCAGCCAACAGCCGGACAGGGCGGAGACCGGGGAGCTGTTTTTT. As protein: CASSQQPDRAETGELFF.